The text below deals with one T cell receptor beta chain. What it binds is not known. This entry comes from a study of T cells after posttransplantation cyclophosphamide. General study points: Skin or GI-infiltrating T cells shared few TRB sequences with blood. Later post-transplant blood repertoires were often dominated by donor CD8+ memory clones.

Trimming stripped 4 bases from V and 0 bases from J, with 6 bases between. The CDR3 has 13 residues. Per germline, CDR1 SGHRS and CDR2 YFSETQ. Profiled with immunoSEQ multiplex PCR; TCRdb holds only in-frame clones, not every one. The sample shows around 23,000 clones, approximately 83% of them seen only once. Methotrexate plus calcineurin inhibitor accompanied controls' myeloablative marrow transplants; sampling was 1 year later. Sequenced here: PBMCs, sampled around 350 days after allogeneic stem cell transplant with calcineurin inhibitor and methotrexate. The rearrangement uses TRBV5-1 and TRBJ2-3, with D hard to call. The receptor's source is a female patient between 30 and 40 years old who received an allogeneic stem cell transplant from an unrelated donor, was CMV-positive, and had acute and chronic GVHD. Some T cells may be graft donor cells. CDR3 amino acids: CASSSSSTDTQYF. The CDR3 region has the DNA TGCGCCAGCAGCAGCTCTAGCACAGATACGCAGTATTTT.